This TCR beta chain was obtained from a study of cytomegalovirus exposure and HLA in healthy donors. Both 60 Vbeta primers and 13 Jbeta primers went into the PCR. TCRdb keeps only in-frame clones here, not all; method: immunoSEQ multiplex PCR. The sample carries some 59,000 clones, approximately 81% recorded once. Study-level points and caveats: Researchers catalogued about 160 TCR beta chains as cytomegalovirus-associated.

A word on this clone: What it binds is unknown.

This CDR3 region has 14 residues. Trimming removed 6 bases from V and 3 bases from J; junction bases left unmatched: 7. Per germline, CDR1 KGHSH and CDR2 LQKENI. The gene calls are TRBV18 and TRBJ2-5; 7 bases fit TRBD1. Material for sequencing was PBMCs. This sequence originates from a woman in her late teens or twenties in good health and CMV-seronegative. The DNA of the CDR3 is TGTGCCAGCTCGCAGGGACAGCTGAAAGAGACCCAGTACTTC. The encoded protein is CASSQGQLKETQYF.